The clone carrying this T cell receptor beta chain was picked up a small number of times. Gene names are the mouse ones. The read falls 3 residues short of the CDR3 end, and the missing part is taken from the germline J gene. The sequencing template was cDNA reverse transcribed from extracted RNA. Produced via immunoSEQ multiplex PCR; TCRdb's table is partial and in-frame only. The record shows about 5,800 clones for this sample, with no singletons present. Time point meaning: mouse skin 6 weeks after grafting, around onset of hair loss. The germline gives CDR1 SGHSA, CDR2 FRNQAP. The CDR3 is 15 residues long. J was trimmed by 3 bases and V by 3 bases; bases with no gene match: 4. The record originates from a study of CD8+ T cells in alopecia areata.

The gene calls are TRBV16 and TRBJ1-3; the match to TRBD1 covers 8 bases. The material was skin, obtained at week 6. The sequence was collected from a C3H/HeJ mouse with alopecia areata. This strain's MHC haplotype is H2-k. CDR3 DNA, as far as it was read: TGTGCAAGCAGCTTCGACAGGGGTTATGGAAATACG. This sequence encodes CASSFDRGYGNT. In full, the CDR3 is CASSFDRGYGNTLYF.